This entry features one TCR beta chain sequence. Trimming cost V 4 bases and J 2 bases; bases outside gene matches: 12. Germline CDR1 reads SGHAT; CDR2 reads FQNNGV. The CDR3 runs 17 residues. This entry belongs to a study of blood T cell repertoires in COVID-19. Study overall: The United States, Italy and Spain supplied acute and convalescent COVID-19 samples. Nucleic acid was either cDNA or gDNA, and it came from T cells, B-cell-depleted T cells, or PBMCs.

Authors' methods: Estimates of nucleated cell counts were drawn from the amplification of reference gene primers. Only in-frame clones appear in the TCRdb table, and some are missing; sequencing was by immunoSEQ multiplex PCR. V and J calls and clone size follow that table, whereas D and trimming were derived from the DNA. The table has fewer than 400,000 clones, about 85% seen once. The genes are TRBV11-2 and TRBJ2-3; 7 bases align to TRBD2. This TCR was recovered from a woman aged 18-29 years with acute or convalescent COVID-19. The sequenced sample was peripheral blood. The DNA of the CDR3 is TGTGCCAGCAGCTCGGGACTAACTCGGGTTTACACAGATACGCAGTATTTT. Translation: CASSSGLTRVYTDTQYF.